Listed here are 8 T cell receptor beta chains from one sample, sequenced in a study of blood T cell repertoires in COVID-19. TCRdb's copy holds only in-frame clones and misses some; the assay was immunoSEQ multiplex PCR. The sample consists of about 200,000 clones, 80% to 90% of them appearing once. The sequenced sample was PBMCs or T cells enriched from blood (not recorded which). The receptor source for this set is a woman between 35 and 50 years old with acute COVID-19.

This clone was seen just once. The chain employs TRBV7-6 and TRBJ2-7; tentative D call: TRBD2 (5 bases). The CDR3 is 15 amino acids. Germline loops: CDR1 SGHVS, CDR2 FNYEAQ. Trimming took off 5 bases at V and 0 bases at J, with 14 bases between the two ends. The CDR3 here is CASSPEADSSYEQYF. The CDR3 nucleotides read TGTGCCAGCAGCCCGGAGGCGGATAGCTCCTACGAGCAGTACTTC.

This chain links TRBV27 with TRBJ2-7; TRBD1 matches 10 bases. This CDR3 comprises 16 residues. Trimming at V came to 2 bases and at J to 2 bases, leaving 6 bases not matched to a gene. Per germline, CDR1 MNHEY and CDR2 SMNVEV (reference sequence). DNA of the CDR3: TGTGCCAGCAGTTTAAAGTTCGGGACAGGGGCCTACGAGCAGTACTTC. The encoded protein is CASSLKFGTGAYEQYF.

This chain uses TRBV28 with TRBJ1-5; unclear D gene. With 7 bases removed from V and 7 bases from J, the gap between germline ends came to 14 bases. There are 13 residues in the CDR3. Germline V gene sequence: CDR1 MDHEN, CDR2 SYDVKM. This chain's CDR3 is CASNGPQRQPQHF. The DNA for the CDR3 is TGTGCCAGCAATGGCCCACAAAGACAGCCCCAGCATTTT.

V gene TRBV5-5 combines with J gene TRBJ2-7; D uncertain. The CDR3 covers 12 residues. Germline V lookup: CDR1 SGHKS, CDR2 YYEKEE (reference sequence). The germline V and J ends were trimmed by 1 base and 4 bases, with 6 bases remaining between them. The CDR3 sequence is CASSLSDYEQYF. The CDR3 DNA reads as TGTGCCAGCAGCTTGTCAGATTACGAGCAGTACTTC. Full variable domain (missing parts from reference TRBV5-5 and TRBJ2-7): DAGVTQSPTHLIKTRGQQVTLRCSPISGHKSVSWYQQVLGQGPQFIFQYYEKEERGRGNFPDRFSARQFPNYSSELNVNALLLGDSALYLCASSLSDYEQYFGPGTRLTVT.

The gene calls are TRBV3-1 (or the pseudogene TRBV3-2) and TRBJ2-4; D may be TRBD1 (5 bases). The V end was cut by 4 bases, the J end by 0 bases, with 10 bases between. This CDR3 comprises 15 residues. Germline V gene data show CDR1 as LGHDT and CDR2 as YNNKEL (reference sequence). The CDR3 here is CASSREGVAKNIQYF. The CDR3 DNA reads TGTGCCAGCAGCCGAGAAGGGGTAGCCAAAAACATTCAGTACTTC.

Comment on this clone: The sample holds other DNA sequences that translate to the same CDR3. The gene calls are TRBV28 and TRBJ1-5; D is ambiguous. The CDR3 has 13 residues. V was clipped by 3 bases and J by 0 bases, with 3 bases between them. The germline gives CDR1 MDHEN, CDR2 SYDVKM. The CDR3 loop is CASSFYSNQPQHF. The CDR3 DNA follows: TGTGCCAGCAGTTTCTATAGCAATCAGCCCCAGCATTTT.

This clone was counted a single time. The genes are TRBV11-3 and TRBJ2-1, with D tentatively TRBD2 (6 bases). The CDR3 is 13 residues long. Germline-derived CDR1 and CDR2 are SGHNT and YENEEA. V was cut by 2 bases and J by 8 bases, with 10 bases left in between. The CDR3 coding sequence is TGTGCCAGCAGCTTATTATCGGGGGATGAGCAGTTCTTC. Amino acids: CASSLLSGDEQFF.

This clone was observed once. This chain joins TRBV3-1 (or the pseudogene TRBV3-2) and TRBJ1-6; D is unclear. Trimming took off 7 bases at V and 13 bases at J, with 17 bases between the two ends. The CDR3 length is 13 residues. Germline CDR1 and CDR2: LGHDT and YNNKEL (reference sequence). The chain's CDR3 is CASNSDSGLPLHF. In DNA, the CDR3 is TGTGCCAGCAACTCTGATAGTGGTCTGCCCCTCCACTTT.